This T cell receptor (beta chain) is from a study of Ad26.COV2.S vaccination and SARS-CoV-2 variants. As for the study in general: Donor got 5x10^10 or 1x10^11 viral particles of Ad26.COV2.S.

Here immunoSEQ multiplex PCR was the method, and the copy in TCRdb shows in-frame clones only, minus some. The sample holds 300,000 to 400,000 clones, 85% to 90% seen once. Treatment given: 19 received Ad26.COV2.S at low or high dose, single or two shots; 5 received placebo; per-sample allocation not given. Repertoires come from day 63 after the first vaccine or placebo injection. This TCR came from a person between 18 and 60 years old who received the Ad26.COV2.S COVID-19 vaccine or a placebo. Sequencing was performed on peripheral blood, taken in a trial of Ad26.COV2.S vaccine versus placebo.

The CDR3 DNA is TGTGCCAGCAGCTTGGCCTTGGGGACAGGGGGCCTCGGGGGCTACACCTTC. Protein sequence: CASSLALGTGGLGGYTF. The chain links TRBV5-4 to TRBJ1-2; 12 bases are shared with TRBD1. Germline lookup yields CDR1 SGHNT and CDR2 YYREEE (reference sequence). V dropped 0 bases and J dropped 8; count of bases not matched to a gene: 11. The CDR3 has 17 amino acids.